The next 7 T cell receptor beta chains were all read from a single sample in a study of spatial heterogeneity in lung cancer. In TCRdb, the 5' RACE reads were re-called with MiXCR into one record per CDR3 protein. This sample has around 41,000 distinct CDR3 sequences, with 6.8% found just once. Time point here: sample taken at primary tumor resection. This specimen consisted of PBMCs, obtained at surgery. Every receptor here comes from a female donor with early-stage non-small cell lung cancer.

This clonotype turned up a few times. The CDR3 bases are TGTGCCAGCAGCGGGAGAATTCAAGGGGGGATGAACACCGGGGAGCTGTTTTTT. It encodes CASSGRIQGGMNTGELFF. The rearrangement uses TRBV27 and TRBJ2-2; D may correspond to TRBD1 or TRBD2 (6 bases each). This CDR3 has 18 residues. Per the germline V gene, CDR1 is MNHEY and CDR2 is SMNVEV (reference sequence). The V end was cut by 6 bases, the J end by 1 base, with 21 bases between.

This clonotype was picked up a small number of times. This rearrangement joins TRBV5-1 to TRBJ2-5; 13 nucleotides agree with TRBD2. V shed 4 bases, J shed 3 bases, and the junction held 3 bases outside the gene matches. This CDR3 region has 15 residues. Germline CDR1 and CDR2: SGHRS and YFSETQ. As DNA, the CDR3 is TGCGCCAGCAGCATAGGGACTAGCGGGGAAGAGACCCAGTACTTC. Its protein is CASSIGTSGEETQYF.

This clonotype is categorized as medium-sized. The chain employs TRBV11-3 and TRBJ2-2; 7 bases align to TRBD1. CDR3 length: 14 residues. Losses at the gene ends were 3 bases for V and 4 bases for J; bases not matched to a gene: 2. Germline V gives CDR1 SGHNT, CDR2 YENEEA. The CDR3 nucleotides read TGTGCCAGCAGCTTGGGACAGTCCACCGGGGAGCTGTTTTTT. This translates into CASSLGQSTGELFF.

The genes are TRBV28 and TRBJ1-6, with D hard to call. Germline-derived CDR1 and CDR2 are MDHEN and SYDVKM. The ends were cut back, 6 bases at V and 9 bases at J, with 12 bases in the middle. The CDR3 is 13 amino acids. Here the CDR3 DNA reads TGTGCCAGCAGACCAAGTGGCCGTTCACCCCTCCACTTT. It codes for CASRPSGRSPLHF.

This clonotype was found many times. The rearrangement joins TRBV21-1 to TRBJ1-5; no check of the table's D call, TRBD1, against the DNA was made. TRBV21-1 is a recognized pseudogene. There are 16 residues in the CDR3. The CDR3 reads CASSSQGGQGDQPQHF. Written as DNA, the CDR3 is TGTGCCAGCAGCTCACAGGGGGGACAGGGTGATCAGCCCCAGCATTTT.

Ten or more counts support this clonotype. The V gene is TRBV7-3, the J gene TRBJ1-3; no firm D call. From germline, CDR1 is SGHTA and CDR2 FQGTGA. This CDR3 is built from 13 residues. V lost 0 bases, J lost 3 bases, and 3 bases lay in between. CDR3 amino acids: CASSLTSGNTIYF. The CDR3 region has the DNA TGTGCCAGCAGCTTAACTAGTGGAAACACCATATATTTT.

J is TRBJ2-2 and V is TRBV7-2; D ambiguous. The CDR3 spans 16 residues. In germline, CDR1 is SGHTA, CDR2 FQGNSA. V was trimmed by 2 bases and J by 4 bases, leaving 14 bases between them. The CDR3 coding sequence is TGTGCCAGCAGCTTAAGGCCAGCGACTGGCACCGGGGAGCTGTTTTTT. Residues: CASSLRPATGTGELFF.